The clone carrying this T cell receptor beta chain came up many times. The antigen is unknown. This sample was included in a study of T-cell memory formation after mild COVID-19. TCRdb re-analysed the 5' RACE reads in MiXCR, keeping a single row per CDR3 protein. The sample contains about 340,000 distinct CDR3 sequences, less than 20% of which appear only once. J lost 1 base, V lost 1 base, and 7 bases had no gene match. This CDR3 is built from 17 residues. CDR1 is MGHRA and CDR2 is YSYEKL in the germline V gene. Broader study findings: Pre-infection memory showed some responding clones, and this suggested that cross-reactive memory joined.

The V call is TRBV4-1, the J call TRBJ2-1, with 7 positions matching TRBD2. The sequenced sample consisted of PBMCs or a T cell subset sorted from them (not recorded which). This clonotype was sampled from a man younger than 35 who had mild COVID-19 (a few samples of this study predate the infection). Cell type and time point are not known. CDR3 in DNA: TGCGCCAGCAGCCAAGTGGCTTACGGGGGGTCCTACAATGAGCAGTTCTTC. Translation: CASSQVAYGGSYNEQFF.